Shown below are 28 T cell receptor beta chains from a single sample sequenced in a study of control samples from healthy donors and cancer patients. Libraries were prepared by immunoSEQ multiplex PCR; TCRdb keeps only in-frame clonotypes and omits some of them. The data hold tens of thousands of clones, with about 92% observed a single time. The specimen was PBMCs. Source of these receptors: a man aged 35-49 years with colorectal cancer.

This chain links TRBV4-3 with TRBJ1-1; D is unclear. The CDR3 runs to 19 residues. V lost 4 bases and J 1 base, leaving 25 bases between the germline ends. Germline values: CDR1 LGHNA, CDR2 YSLEER. CDR3 sequence reads: CASSLFSPRGFEENTEAFF. Here the CDR3 DNA reads TGCGCCAGCAGCCTTTTCAGCCCGCGAGGGTTTGAGGAGAACACTGAAGCTTTCTTT.

The rearrangement joins TRBV27 to TRBJ1-6, with 12 bases that match TRBD1. V lost 6 bases and J lost 12; bases outside the gene matches: 15. This CDR3 has 17 amino acids. Germline lookup yields CDR1 MNHEY and CDR2 SMNVEV (reference sequence). The CDR3 spells CASSLPPGTGGERPLHF. In nucleotides, the CDR3 is TGTGCCAGCAGCCTACCGCCCGGGACAGGGGGCGAGAGACCCCTCCACTTT.

The chain couples TRBV6-5 to TRBJ1-1, with D maybe TRBD1 (6 bases). This CDR3 contains 14 residues. V was clipped by 6 bases and J by 3 bases, with 14 bases between them. Germline V gives CDR1 MNHEY, CDR2 SVGAGI. The CDR3 here is CASRNRDKDTEAFF. DNA of the CDR3: TGTGCCAGCAGAAACCGGGACAAGGACACTGAAGCTTTCTTT.

This clone was picked up a small number of times. The J gene is TRBJ2-7, the V gene TRBV2; 7 nucleotides match TRBD2. The V segment lost 1 base and the J segment 7 bases; nucleotides outside the gene matches: 10. Per the germline V gene, CDR1 is SNHLY and CDR2 is FYNNEI. The CDR3 is 15 residues long. The CDR3 protein is CASSEGSRETEEQYF. CDR3 coding DNA: TGTGCCAGCAGTGAAGGTTCGCGGGAGACGGAAGAGCAGTACTTC. Filled out from reference TRBV2 and TRBJ2-7, the complete variable domain reads EPEVTQTPSHQVTQMGQEVILRCVPISNHLYFYWYRQILGQKVEFLVSFYNNEISEKSEIFDDQFSVERPDGSNFTLKIRSTKLEDSAMYFCASSEGSRETEEQYFGPGTRLTVT.

This clone has only one observation. This chain connects TRBV9 to TRBJ1-2; D perhaps matches TRBD1 (5 bases). Looked up from germline, CDR1 is SGDLS and CDR2 is YYNGEE. The CDR3 sequence is 12 residues long. V was trimmed by 5 bases and J by 8 bases, leaving 13 bases between them. The CDR3 nucleotides read TGTGCCAGCAGTGGAGGGAGGGACGGCTACACCTTC. Protein: CASSGGRDGYTF.

This chain connects TRBV7-2 to TRBJ2-1; 11 bases match TRBD1. J gave up 0 bases and V 5 bases, and 3 bases lay outside the gene matches. CDR3 length equals 16 residues. Germline CDR1 reads SGHTA; CDR2 reads FQGNSA. CDR3 DNA: TGTGCCAGCAGCAGGACAGGGGGCGCCTCCTACAATGAGCAGTTCTTC. Protein: CASSRTGGASYNEQFF.

The rearrangement uses TRBV5-1 and TRBJ1-1; TRBD1 might be the D (5 bases). V lost 0 bases, J lost 8 bases, and 11 bases lay in between. Germline V CDR1 and CDR2: SGHRS, YFSETQ. The CDR3 contains 13 residues. The CDR3 is CASSLAKGYEAFF. DNA of the CDR3: TGCGCCAGCAGCTTGGCTAAGGGGTACGAAGCTTTCTTT.

This sequence joins TRBV11-3 and TRBJ2-7; no clear D. The length of the CDR3 is 12 residues. V lost 3 bases and J 5 bases, leaving 8 bases between the germline ends. From germline, CDR1 is SGHNT and CDR2 YENEEA. CDR3 bases: TGTGCCAGCAGCTTCGTGGGCCACGAGCAGTACTTC. It specifies CASSFVGHEQYF.

The rearrangement uses TRBV28 and TRBJ2-1; 9 bases align to TRBD1. This CDR3 contains 11 residues. Germline V lookup: CDR1 MDHEN, CDR2 SYDVKM. V dropped 6 bases and J dropped 10; count of bases not matched to a gene: 1. CDR3 sequence reads: CASRGTGEQFF. CDR3 nucleotide sequence: TGTGCCAGCAGGGGGACAGGGGAGCAGTTCTTC.

V usage is TRBV13 and J usage is TRBJ2-2; 13 bases line up with TRBD2. Trimming removed 5 bases from V and 4 bases from J; junction bases left unmatched: 4. The germline CDR1 and CDR2 sequences are PRHDT and FYEKMQ (reference sequence). CDR3 length equals 16 residues. This chain's CDR3 is CASSRLAGGLTGELFF. Here the CDR3 DNA reads TGTGCCAGCAGCCGACTAGCGGGAGGCCTCACCGGGGAGCTGTTTTTT.

This clone was detected once. The V gene is TRBV20-1, the J gene TRBJ2-4, with a possible D match to TRBD2 (6 bases). This CDR3 has 16 residues. The V end lost 3 bases, the J end lost 6 bases, and 21 bases lay between the germline ends. The V gene's germline CDR1 is DFQATT and CDR2 SNEGSKA (reference sequence). This CDR3 reads CSASSGLGGTINIQYF. As DNA, the CDR3 is TGCAGTGCTAGTTCCGGTCTGGGCGGGACGATAAACATTCAGTACTTC.

The chain joins TRBV19 to TRBJ2-3; TRBD2 aligns across 8 bases. V lost 5 bases and J lost 6; bases outside the gene matches: 16. The CDR3 length is 17 residues. Germline CDR1 reads LNHDA; CDR2 reads SQIVND (reference sequence). CDR3 region: CASSVFSGTRRYDTQYF. The DNA of the CDR3 is TGTGCCAGTAGTGTTTTTTCCGGGACTAGGAGGTACGATACGCAGTATTTT.

This rearrangement joins TRBV6-5 to TRBJ1-1; D remains unclear. The V end was cut by 4 bases, the J end by 0 bases, with 9 bases between. Germline CDR1 is MNHEY and CDR2 is SVGAGI. This CDR3 contains 14 residues. In DNA, the CDR3 is TGTGCCAGCAGTTTACCTACCATGAACACTGAAGCTTTCTTT. Protein sequence: CASSLPTMNTEAFF.

The J gene is TRBJ2-7, the V gene TRBV5-6; 9 bases are shared with TRBD2. Germline V gene lookup returns CDR1 SGHDT and CDR2 YYEEEE. Trimming at V came to 4 bases and at J to 2 bases, leaving 10 bases not matched to a gene. CDR3 size: 16 residues. As DNA, the CDR3 is TGTGCCAGCAGCCCGGCCGGAGCGGGAGGCCCCTACGAGCAGTACTTC. This sequence encodes CASSPAGAGGPYEQYF.

The chain is built from TRBV7-9 and TRBJ1-3; D gene unclear. The CDR3 consists of 15 residues. Germline V gene sequence: CDR1 SEHNR, CDR2 FQNEAQ (reference sequence). The V end was cut by 1 base, the J end by 2 bases, with 9 bases between. CDR3: CASSLVAGAGNTIYF. The DNA for the CDR3 is TGTGCCAGCAGCTTAGTGGCCGGGGCTGGAAACACCATATATTTT.

The chain has TRBV19 and TRBJ2-7, with D maybe TRBD2 (5 bases). The germline V gene encodes CDR1 LNHDA and CDR2 SQIVND (reference sequence). The ends were cut back, 8 bases at V and 3 bases at J, with 11 bases in the middle. The length of the CDR3 is 12 residues. CDR3: CASAGLHYEQYF. CDR3 DNA sequence: TGTGCCAGTGCGGGCCTTCACTACGAGCAGTACTTC.

This clone was recorded only once. The rearrangement links TRBV7-9 to TRBJ2-1; D unclear. The germline V and J ends were trimmed by 0 bases and 9 bases, with 6 bases remaining between them. This CDR3 is 12 amino acids long. Germline lookup yields CDR1 SEHNR and CDR2 FQNEAQ (reference sequence). CDR3 protein: CASSLALGEQFF. CDR3 DNA sequence: TGTGCCAGCAGCTTAGCGCTGGGTGAGCAGTTCTTC.

A few counts support this clone. This chain links TRBV4-1 with TRBJ1-2; the D is unclear. Trimming pared 1 base from V and 0 bases from J, leaving 9 bases between. Per germline, CDR1 MGHRA and CDR2 YSYEKL. The CDR3 has 15 amino acids. The CDR3 region has the DNA TGCGCCAGCAGCCAAGTTATAGACACTAACTATGGCTACACCTTC. This codes for CASSQVIDTNYGYTF.

The chain is built from TRBV24-1 and TRBJ1-4; no clear D. With 3 bases removed from V and 5 bases from J, the gap between germline ends came to 12 bases. The CDR3 is 15 amino acids. Per the germline V gene, CDR1 is KGHDR and CDR2 is SFDVKD. CDR3 nucleotide sequence: TGTGCCACCAGTGATCCCACCGCCCTCAATGAAAAACTGTTTTTT. Protein: CATSDPTALNEKLFF.

This chain joins TRBV10-2 and TRBJ1-6; D uncertain. The CDR3 spans 16 residues. Trimming left V 2 bases short and J 0 bases short, with 8 bases between. CDR1 is WSHSY, CDR2 SAAADI, per germline. The CDR3 DNA sequence: TGCGCCAGCAGTGAGCGGAAGAGCTCCTATAATTCACCCCTCCACTTT. Encoded protein: CASSERKSSYNSPLHF.

The genes are TRBV24-1 and TRBJ1-5, with 7 nucleotides matching TRBD1. V trimming: 5 bases; J trimming: 4 bases; junction bases outside the gene matches: 4. This CDR3 has 14 amino acids. The germline V gene encodes CDR1 KGHDR and CDR2 SFDVKD. The CDR3 region has the DNA TGTGCCACCAGTGGCCCCAGGGGGAATCAGCCCCAGCATTTT. Protein: CATSGPRGNQPQHF.

The chain couples TRBV11-3 to TRBJ2-1; D may be TRBD2 (5 bases). Germline lookup yields CDR1 SGHNT and CDR2 YENEEA. The CDR3 contains 15 residues. Trimming shortened V by 4 bases and J by 3 bases, and 13 bases separated the two germline ends. The CDR3 sequence: CASSSTPAVYNEQFF. In DNA, the CDR3 is TGTGCCAGCAGCTCGACCCCAGCGGTCTACAATGAGCAGTTCTTC.

This chain connects TRBV29-1 to TRBJ2-7; 8 nucleotides align to TRBD2. CDR1 and CDR2 from the germline V gene are SQVTM and ANQGSEA. After removal of 2 bases from V and 5 bases from J, the junction contained 11 bases not matched to a gene. The CDR3 extends over 15 amino acids. The CDR3 bases are TGCAGCGTTGAAAGTTTAGCGGGAAAGTCCCACGAGCAGTACTTC. Translating gives CSVESLAGKSHEQYF.

The CDR3 is CASSQQGFTF. The CDR3 nucleotides read TGCGCCAGCAGCCAACAGGGGTTCACCTTC. The chain recombines TRBV23-1 with TRBJ1-2; 7 positions agree with TRBD1. TRBV23-1 is an ORF for which the function is uncertain. V was clipped by 6 bases and J by 13 bases; unmatched bases: 5. This CDR3 has 10 amino acids.

This chain links TRBV11-2 with TRBJ2-3; D is undetermined. With 3 bases removed from V and 7 bases from J, the gap between germline ends came to 11 bases. Looked up from germline, CDR1 is SGHAT and CDR2 is FQNNGV. The CDR3 extends over 13 amino acids. In DNA, the CDR3 is TGTGCCAGCAGCTTTTTTCTTTGGTATACGCAGTATTTT. Translation gives CASSFFLWYTQYF.

The chain combines TRBV14 with TRBJ1-2; 8 positions agree with TRBD1. The germline CDR1 and CDR2 sequences are SGHDN and FVKESK. The ends lost 5 bases at V and 4 bases at J; junction bases unmatched: 3. This CDR3 region has 13 residues. The CDR3 loop reads CASSGDRIYGYTF. The CDR3 bases are TGTGCCAGCAGCGGGGACAGGATCTATGGCTACACCTTC.

J is TRBJ2-7 and V is TRBV5-1; 13 nucleotides agree with TRBD2. The CDR3 runs 16 residues. The germline CDR1 and CDR2 sequences are SGHRS and YFSETQ. V shed 5 bases and J 2 bases; nucleotides not matched to a gene: 7. CDR3 coding DNA: TGCGCCAGCAGAAGGACTAGCGGGAGCCTTCCCTACGAGCAGTACTTC. Translation gives CASRRTSGSLPYEQYF.

DNA of the CDR3: TGTGCCAGCAGTCTTCAACACAGGGGCGAGCAGTACTTC. This codes for CASSLQHRGEQYF. This chain links TRBV7-2 with TRBJ2-7; 7 nucleotides align to TRBD1. The CDR3 sequence is 13 residues long. Germline V lookup: CDR1 SGHTA, CDR2 FQGNSA. The J segment lost 6 bases and the V segment lost 6 bases, leaving 8 bases of the junction unmatched.